This entry lists 8 T cell receptor beta chains sequenced from one sample in a study of cytomegalovirus exposure and HLA in healthy donors (TCRdb year 2017). The receptor library was made with the immunoSEQ multiplex PCR assay. The table comes from immuneACCESS by way of TCRdb, which keeps in-frame sequences with V and J called. Part of the clones is missing from these tables; in studies checked, under half for an unresolved V gene and the rest for unknown reasons. This sample has about 160,000 clones in its table, and roughly nine tenths of those were observed once. The ten largest clones take up around 4.4% of the sample. Sequencing used PBMCs. All receptors derive from a man aged 18 to 35 in good health and CMV-seropositive.

V and J are TRBV5-1 and TRBJ1-4, with 11 nucleotides matching TRBD1. V lost 4 bases, J lost 5 bases, and 1 base stayed unmatched. CDR1 SGHRS and CDR2 YFSETQ come from the germline V gene. There are 14 residues in the CDR3. The CDR3 nucleotides are TGCGCCAGCAGCAGGACAGGGGGCAATGAAAAACTGTTTTTT. It encodes CASSRTGGNEKLFF.

The chain employs TRBV28 and TRBJ1-3, with D possibly being TRBD1 (5 bases). Germline CDR1 reads MDHEN; CDR2 reads SYDVKM. Trimming removed 6 bases at V and 2 bases at J, with 11 bases between. There are 14 residues in the CDR3. The CDR3 bases are TGTGCCAGCAGGGACCAGACAGCTGGAAACACCATATATTTT. It yields the protein CASRDQTAGNTIYF.

CDR3 bases: TGTGCCAGCAGCTTTTCGAGCTCCTACGAGCAGTACTTC. Its translation is CASSFSSSYEQYF. The chain joins TRBV11-3 to TRBJ2-7; no clear D. Germline CDR1 reads SGHNT; CDR2 reads YENEEA. The CDR3 spans 13 residues. With 3 bases removed from V and 0 bases from J, the gap between germline ends came to 6 bases.

V is TRBV27 and J is TRBJ2-5, with TRBD1 identical over 10 bases. CDR3 length: 16 amino acids. The germline CDR1 and CDR2 sequences are MNHEY and SMNVEV (reference sequence). The J segment lost 7 bases and the V segment lost 5 bases, leaving 13 bases of the junction unmatched. As DNA, the CDR3 is TGTGCCAGCAGTCCCCAACCGGGACAGGGGTTCGTGACCCAGTACTTC. It codes for CASSPQPGQGFVTQYF.

The chain couples TRBV5-1 to TRBJ2-1, with 7 bases that match TRBD2. Trimming took 4 bases from V and 3 from J; bases not matched to a gene: 7. There are 15 residues in the CDR3. The germline V gene has CDR1 SGHRS and CDR2 YFSETQ. As DNA, the CDR3 is TGCGCCAGCAGCACCGGACTAGGGGACTACAATGAGCAGTTCTTC. Protein sequence: CASSTGLGDYNEQFF.

This rearrangement joins TRBV11-3 to TRBJ2-1; 8 nucleotides match TRBD2. The V gene end was trimmed by 3 bases and the J gene end by 10 bases; junction bases not matched to a gene: 11. Looked up from germline, CDR1 is SGHNT and CDR2 is YENEEA. The CDR3 contains 15 residues. The CDR3: CASSLDGGGLGEQFF. CDR3 bases: TGTGCCAGCAGCTTGGACGGGGGGGGGTTGGGCGAGCAGTTCTTC. Full variable domain (remainder filled in from reference TRBV11-3 and TRBJ2-1): EAGVVQSPRYKIIEKKQPVAFWCNPISGHNTLYWYLQNLGQGPELLIRYENEEAVDDSQLPKDRFSAERLKGVDSTLKIQPAELGDSAVYLCASSLDGGGLGEQFFGPGTRLTVL.

For the CDR3, the DNA is TGTGCCAGCAGTTCCGGGACAGGAGTTTTTATGAACACTGAAGCTTTCTTT. Translation gives CASSSGTGVFMNTEAFF. The V call is TRBV25-1, the J call TRBJ1-1, with 8 bases aligning to TRBD1. The trim removed 5 bases at V and 0 bases at J, leaving 11 bases unmatched. The CDR3 sequence is 17 residues long. CDR1 and CDR2 from the germline V gene are MGHDK and SYGVNS.

The chain has TRBV2 and TRBJ2-2; 10 nucleotides align to TRBD2. J lost 2 bases, V lost 5 bases, and 8 bases had no gene match. The CDR3 consists of 17 residues. Germline loops: CDR1 SNHLY, CDR2 FYNNEI. CDR3 bases: TGTGCCAGCAGTTTTTATAGCGGGAGGTATAACACCGGGGAGCTGTTTTTT. This translates into CASSFYSGRYNTGELFF. Full variable domain (rest looked up from reference TRBV2 and TRBJ2-2): EPEVTQTPSHQVTQMGQEVILRCVPISNHLYFYWYRQILGQKVEFLVSFYNNEISEKSEIFDDQFSVERPDGSNFTLKIRSTKLEDSAMYFCASSFYSGRYNTGELFFGEGSRLTVL.